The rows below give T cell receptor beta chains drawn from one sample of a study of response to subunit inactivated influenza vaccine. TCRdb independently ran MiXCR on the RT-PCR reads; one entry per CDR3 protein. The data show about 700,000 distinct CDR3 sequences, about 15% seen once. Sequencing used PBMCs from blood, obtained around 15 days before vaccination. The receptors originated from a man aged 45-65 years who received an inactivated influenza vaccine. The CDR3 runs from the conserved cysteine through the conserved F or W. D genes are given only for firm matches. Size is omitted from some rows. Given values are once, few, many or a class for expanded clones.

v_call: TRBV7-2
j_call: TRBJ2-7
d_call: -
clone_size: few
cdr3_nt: TGTGCCAGCAGCAAAGCAGGGTTGAGAAACGAGCAGTACTTC
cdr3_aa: CASSKAGLRNEQYF

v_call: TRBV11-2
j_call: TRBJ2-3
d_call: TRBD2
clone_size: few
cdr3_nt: TGTGCCAGCAGCTTAGGTCGCCTAGCGGGGGTCACTAGCACAGATACGCAGTATTTT
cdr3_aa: CASSLGRLAGVTSTDTQYF

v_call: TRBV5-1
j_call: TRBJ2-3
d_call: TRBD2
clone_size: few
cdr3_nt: TGCGCCAGCAGCTTGCTTAGCGGGGGGAGTGAAGATACGCAGTATTTT
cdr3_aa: CASSLLSGGSEDTQYF

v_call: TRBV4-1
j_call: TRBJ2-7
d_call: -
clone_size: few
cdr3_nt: TGCGCCAGCAGCCAAGATCGAGGGGGAGGGTACGAGCAGTACTTC
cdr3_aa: CASSQDRGGGYEQYF

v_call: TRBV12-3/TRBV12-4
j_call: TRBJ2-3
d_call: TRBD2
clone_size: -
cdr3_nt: TGTGCCAGCAGTCCCGGGAGGATGACGCAGTATTTT
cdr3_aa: CASSPGRMTQYF

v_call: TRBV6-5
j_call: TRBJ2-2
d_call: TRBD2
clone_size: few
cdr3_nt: TGTGCCAGCAGTTATAGGGTTACTAGCGTGAACACCGGGGAGCTGTTTTTT
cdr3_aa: CASSYRVTSVNTGELFF

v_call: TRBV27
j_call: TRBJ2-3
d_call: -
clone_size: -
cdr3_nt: TGTGCCAGCAGTCCCAGGGTAGGGGCAGATACGCAGTATTTT
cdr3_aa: CASSPRVGADTQYF

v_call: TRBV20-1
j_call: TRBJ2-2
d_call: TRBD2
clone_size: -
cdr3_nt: TGCAGTGCTAGAACCAGCGGGAGAGACACCGGGGAGCTGTTTTTT
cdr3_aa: CSARTSGRDTGELFF

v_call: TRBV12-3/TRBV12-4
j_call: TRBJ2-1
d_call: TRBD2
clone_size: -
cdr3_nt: TGTGCCAGCAGTTTTGCTAGCGGCCCCTACAATGAGCAGTTCTTC
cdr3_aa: CASSFASGPYNEQFF

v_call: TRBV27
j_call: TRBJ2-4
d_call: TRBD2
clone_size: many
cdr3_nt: TGTGCCAGCAGCAAAATCGGACTAGCGCAAGCCAAAAACATTCAGTACTTC
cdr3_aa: CASSKIGLAQAKNIQYF

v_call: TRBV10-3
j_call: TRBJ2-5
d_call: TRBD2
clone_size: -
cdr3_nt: TGTGCCATCAGTCCCGTGACTAGCGGGAGGGAGACCCAGTACTTC
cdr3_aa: CAISPVTSGRETQYF

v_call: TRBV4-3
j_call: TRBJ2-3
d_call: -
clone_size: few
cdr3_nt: TGCGCCAGCAGCCAAGATAGAAGAGAGGGTAGGTCACAGTATTTT
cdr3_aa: CASSQDRREGRSQYF

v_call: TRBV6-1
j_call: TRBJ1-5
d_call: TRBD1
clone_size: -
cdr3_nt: TGTGCCAGCAGTGAACGAAGACAGGGGAATCAGCCCCAGCATTTT
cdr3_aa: CASSERRQGNQPQHF

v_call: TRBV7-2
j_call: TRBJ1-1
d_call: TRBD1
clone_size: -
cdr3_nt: TGTGCCAGCAGCTCCGGACAGGGGGCTATAGCTTTCTTT
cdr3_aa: CASSSGQGAIAFF

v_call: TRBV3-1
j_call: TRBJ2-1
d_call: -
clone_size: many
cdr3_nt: TGTGCCAGCAGCCAAGATTTCCCTAGCTCCTACAATGAGCAGTTCTTC
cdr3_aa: CASSQDFPSSYNEQFF

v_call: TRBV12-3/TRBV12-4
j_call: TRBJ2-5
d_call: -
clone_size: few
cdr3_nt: TGTGCCAGCAGTTACCTACTACCCCAAGAGACCCAGTACTTC
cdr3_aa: CASSYLLPQETQYF

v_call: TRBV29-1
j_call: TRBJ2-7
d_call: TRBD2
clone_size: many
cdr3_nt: TGCAGCGGCCCGAAGGCAGGGCTGGGACTAACCCCCTACGAGCAGTACTTC
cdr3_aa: CSGPKAGLGLTPYEQYF

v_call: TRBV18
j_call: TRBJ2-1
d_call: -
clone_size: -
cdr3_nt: TGTGCCAGCTCACCCGTCGGGGATATAACGCGCAATGAGCAGTTCTTC
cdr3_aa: CASSPVGDITRNEQFF

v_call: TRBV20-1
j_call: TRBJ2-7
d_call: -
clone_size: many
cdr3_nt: TGCAGTGCTAGACCTCACGCCGGCCAGGGTGGTTTCCACGAGCAGTACTTC
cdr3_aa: CSARPHAGQGGFHEQYF

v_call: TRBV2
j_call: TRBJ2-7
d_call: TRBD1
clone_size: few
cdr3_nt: TGTGCCAGCAGCGGAACCGGGACAGGGAACTACGAGCAGTACTTC
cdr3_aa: CASSGTGTGNYEQYF

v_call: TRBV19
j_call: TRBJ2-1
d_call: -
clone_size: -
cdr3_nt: TGTGCCAGTAGTATCGGGGCGGGAAGCTCCTACAATGAGCAGTTCTTC
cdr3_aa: CASSIGAGSSYNEQFF

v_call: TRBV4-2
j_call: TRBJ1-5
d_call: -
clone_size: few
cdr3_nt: TGTGCCAGCAGCCCAGAGACCAATCAGCCCCAGCATTTT
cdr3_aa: CASSPETNQPQHF

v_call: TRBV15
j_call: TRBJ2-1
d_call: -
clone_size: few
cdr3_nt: TGTGCCACAAGCGGCTCCTACAATGAGCAGTTCTTC
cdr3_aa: CATSGSYNEQFF

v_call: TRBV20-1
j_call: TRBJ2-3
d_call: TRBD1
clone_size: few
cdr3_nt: TGCAGTGCTCCGGGACAGGGGGCGAGGGATACGCAGTATTTT
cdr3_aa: CSAPGQGARDTQYF

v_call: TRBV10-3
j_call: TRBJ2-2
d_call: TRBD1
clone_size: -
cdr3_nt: TGTGCCATCAGTGAGGACAGGGGCGGCACCGGGGAGCTGTTTTTT
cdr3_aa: CAISEDRGGTGELFF

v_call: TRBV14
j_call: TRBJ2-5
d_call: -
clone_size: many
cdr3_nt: TGTGCCAGCAGCCCAAATATCGGACGGGGCCGGGAGACCCAGTACTTC
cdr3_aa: CASSPNIGRGRETQYF

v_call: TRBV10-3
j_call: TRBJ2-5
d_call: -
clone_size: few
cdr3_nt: TGTGCCATCAGTGAGTCGCTCAGGGAAGAGACCCAGTACTTC
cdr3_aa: CAISESLREETQYF

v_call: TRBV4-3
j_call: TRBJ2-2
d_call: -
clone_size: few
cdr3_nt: TGCGCCAGCAGCCACTACGCGGGAAGGGGGAACACCGGGGAGCTGTTTTTT
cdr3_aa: CASSHYAGRGNTGELFF

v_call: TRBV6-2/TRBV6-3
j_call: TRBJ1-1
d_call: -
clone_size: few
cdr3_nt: TGTGCCAGCAGTTACTGGGGCAGGGCGAACACTGAAGCTTTCTTT
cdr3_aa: CASSYWGRANTEAFF

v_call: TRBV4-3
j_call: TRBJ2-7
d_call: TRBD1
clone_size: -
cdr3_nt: TGCGCCAGCAGCCAATCAGGGACAGGGGGCTACGAGCAGTACTTC
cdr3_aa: CASSQSGTGGYEQYF

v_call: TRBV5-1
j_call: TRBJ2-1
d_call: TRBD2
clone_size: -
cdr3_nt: TGCGCCAGCAGCGCGCGGCCAACACTAGCGGGAGGGCCCTACAATGAGCAGTTCTTC
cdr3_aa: CASSARPTLAGGPYNEQFF

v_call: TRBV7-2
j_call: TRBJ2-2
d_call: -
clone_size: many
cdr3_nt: TGTGCCAGCGGACAGACGAACACCGGGGAGCTGTTTTTT
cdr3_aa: CASGQTNTGELFF